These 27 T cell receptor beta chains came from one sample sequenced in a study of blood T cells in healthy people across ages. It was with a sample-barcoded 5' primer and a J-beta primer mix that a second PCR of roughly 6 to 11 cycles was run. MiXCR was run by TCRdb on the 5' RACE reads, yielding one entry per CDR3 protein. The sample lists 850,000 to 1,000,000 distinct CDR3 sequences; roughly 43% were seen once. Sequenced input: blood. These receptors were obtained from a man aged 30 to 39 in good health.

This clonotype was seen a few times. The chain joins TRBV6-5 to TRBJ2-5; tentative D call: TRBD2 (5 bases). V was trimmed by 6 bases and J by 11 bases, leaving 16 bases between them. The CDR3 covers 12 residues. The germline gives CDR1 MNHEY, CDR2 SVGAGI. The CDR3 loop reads CASRGSLEEQYF. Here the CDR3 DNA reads TGTGCCAGCAGGGGTTCACTGGAGGAGCAGTACTTC.

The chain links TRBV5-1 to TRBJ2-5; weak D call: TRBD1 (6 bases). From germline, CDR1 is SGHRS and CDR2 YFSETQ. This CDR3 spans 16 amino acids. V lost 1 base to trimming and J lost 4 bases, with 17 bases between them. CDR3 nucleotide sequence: TGCGCCAGCAGCTTGAACGTGGCAGGGGAGAGAGAGACCCAGTACTTC. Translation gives CASSLNVAGERETQYF. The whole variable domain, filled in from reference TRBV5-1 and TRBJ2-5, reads KAGVTQTPRYLIKTRGQQVTLSCSPISGHRSVSWYQQTPGQGLQFLFEYFSETQRNKGNFPGRFSGRQFSNSRSEMNVSTLELGDSALYLCASSLNVAGERETQYFGPGTRLLVL.

CDR3: CSVDSGTEAFF. As DNA, the CDR3 is TGCAGCGTTGATTCGGGGACTGAAGCTTTCTTT. The chain is built from TRBV29-1 and TRBJ1-1; D gene ambiguous. The CDR3 is 11 residues long. Trimming left V 3 bases short and J 5 bases short, with 7 bases between. Germline loops: CDR1 SQVTM, CDR2 ANQGSEA.

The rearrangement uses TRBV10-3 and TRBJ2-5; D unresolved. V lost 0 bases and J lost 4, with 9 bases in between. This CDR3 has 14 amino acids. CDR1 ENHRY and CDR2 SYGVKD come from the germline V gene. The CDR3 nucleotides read TGTGCCATCAGTGAGTCGTTTGGCGGAGAGACCCAGTACTTC. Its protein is CAISESFGGETQYF.

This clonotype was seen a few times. The CDR3 sequence is CASSLALSRETQYF. The CDR3 DNA reads TGTGCCAGCAGCTTAGCCTTGAGTCGAGAGACCCAGTACTTC. The V gene is TRBV11-1, the J gene TRBJ2-5; no firm D call. The CDR3 consists of 14 residues. Germline CDR1 SGHAT, CDR2 FQDESV (reference sequence). The V end lost 0 bases, the J end lost 4 bases, and 9 bases lay between the germline ends.

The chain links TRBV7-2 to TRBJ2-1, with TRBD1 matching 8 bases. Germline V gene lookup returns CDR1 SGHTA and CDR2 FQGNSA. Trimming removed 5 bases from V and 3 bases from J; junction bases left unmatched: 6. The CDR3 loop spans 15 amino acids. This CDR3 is CASSIRQGHYNEQFF. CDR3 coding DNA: TGTGCCAGCAGCATCCGACAGGGGCACTACAATGAGCAGTTCTTC.

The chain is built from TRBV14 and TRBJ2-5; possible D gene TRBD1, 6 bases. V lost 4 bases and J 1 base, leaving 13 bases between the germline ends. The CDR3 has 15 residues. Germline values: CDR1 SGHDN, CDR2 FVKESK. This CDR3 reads CASSLGQLSQETQYF. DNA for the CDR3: TGTGCCAGCAGCCTCGGACAGTTGTCCCAAGAGACCCAGTACTTC. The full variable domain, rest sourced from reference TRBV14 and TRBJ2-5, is EAGVTQFPSHSVIEKGQTVTLRCDPISGHDNLYWYRRVMGKEIKFLLHFVKESKQDESGMPNNRFLAERTGGTYSTLKVQPAELEDSGVYFCASSLGQLSQETQYFGPGTRLLVL.

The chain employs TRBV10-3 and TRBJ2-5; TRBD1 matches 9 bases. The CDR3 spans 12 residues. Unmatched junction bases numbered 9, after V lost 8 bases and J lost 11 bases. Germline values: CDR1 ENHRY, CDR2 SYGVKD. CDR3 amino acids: CAIGTGTGEQYF. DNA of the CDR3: TGTGCCATCGGGACAGGGACTGGGGAGCAGTACTTC.

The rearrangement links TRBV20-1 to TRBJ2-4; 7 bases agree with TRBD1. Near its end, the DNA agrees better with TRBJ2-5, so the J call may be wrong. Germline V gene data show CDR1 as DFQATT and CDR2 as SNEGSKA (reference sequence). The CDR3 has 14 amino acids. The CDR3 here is CSTMGQRAGETQYF. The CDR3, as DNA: TGCAGTACCATGGGACAGAGGGCTGGAGAGACCCAGTACTTC.

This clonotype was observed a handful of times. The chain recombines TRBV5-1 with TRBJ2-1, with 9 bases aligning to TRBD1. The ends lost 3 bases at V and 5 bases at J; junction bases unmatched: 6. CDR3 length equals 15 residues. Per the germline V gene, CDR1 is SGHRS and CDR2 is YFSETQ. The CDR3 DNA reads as TGCGCCAGCAGCTCCAGACAGGGGGGGGACAATGAGCAGTTCTTC. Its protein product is CASSSRQGGDNEQFF.

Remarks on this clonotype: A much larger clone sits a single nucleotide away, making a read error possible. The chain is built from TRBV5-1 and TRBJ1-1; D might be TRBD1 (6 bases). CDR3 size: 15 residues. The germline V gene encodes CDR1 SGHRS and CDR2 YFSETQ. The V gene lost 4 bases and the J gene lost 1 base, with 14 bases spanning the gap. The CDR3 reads CASSPRTVTNTEAFF. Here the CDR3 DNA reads TGCGCCAGCAGCCCGAGGACAGTCACGAACACTGAAGCTTTCTTT.

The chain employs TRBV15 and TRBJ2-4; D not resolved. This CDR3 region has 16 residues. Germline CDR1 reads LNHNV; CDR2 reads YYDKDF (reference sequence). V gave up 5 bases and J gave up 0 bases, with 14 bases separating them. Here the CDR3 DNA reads TGTGCCACCAGCGCTCTGCTCGAGCTAGCCAAAAACATTCAGTACTTC. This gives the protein CATSALLELAKNIQYF. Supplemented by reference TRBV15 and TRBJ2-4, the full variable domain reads DAMVIQNPRYQVTQFGKPVTLSCSQTLNHNVMYWYQQKSSQAPKLLFHYYDKDFNNEADTPDNFQSRRPNTSFCFLDIRSPGLGDTAMYLCATSALLELAKNIQYFGAGTRLSVL.

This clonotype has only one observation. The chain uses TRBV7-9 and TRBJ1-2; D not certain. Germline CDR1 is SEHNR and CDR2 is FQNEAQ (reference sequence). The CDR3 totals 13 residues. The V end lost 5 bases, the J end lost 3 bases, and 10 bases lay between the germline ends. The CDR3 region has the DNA TGTGCCAGCAGCCCCTATAGAGACTATGGCTACACCTTC. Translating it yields CASSPYRDYGYTF. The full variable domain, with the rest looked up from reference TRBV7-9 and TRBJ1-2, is DTGVSQNPRHKITKRGQNVTFRCDPISEHNRLYWYRQTLGQGPEFLTYFQNEAQLEKSRLLSDRFSAERPKGSFSTLEIQRTEQGDSAMYLCASSPYRDYGYTFGSGTRLTVV.

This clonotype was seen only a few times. The DNA for the CDR3 is TGCAGCATACGGACAGTTGGGTTCAACGAGCAGTACTTC. Amino acid sequence: CSIRTVGFNEQYF. The rearrangement joins TRBV29-1 to TRBJ2-7; D perhaps matches TRBD1 (6 bases). This CDR3 is built from 13 residues. Deletions cut 8 bases from V and 5 bases from J, with 19 bases between. Germline loops: CDR1 SQVTM, CDR2 ANQGSEA.

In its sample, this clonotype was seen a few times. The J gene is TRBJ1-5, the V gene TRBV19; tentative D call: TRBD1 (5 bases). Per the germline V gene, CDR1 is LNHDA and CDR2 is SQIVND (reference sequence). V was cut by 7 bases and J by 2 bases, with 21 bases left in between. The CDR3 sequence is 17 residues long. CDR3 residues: CASTSMGGGSGNQPQHF. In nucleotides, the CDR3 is TGTGCCAGTACCTCCATGGGCGGGGGTTCTGGCAATCAGCCCCAGCATTTT. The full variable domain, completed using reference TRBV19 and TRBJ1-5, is DGGITQSPKYLFRKEGQNVTLSCEQNLNHDAMYWYRQDPGQGLRLIYYSQIVNDFQKGDIAEGYSVSREKKESFPLTVTSAQKNPTAFYLCASTSMGGGSGNQPQHFGDGTRLSIL.

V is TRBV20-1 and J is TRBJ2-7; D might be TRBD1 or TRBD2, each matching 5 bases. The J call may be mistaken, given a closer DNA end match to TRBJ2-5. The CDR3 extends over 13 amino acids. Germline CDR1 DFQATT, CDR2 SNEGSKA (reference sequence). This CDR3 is CSAIGAQGETQYF. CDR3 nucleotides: TGCAGTGCTATCGGGGCTCAAGGGGAGACCCAGTACTTC.

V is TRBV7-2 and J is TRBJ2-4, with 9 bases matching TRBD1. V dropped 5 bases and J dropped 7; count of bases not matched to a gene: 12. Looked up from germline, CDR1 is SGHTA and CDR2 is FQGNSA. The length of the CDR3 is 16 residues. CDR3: CASSAISGTGWNIQYF. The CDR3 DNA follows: TGTGCCAGCAGCGCCATTTCCGGGACAGGGTGGAACATTCAGTACTTC.

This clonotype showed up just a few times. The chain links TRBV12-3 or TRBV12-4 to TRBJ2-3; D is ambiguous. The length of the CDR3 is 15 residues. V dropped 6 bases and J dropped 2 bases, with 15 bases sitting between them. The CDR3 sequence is CASSARGSYTDTQYF. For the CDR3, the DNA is TGTGCCAGCAGCGCCCGCGGATCCTACACAGATACGCAGTATTTT.

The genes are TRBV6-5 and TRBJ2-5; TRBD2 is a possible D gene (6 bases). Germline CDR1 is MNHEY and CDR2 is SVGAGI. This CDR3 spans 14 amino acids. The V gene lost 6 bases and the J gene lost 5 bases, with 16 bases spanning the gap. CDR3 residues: CASRARRGHETQYF. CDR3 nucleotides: TGTGCCAGCAGGGCCAGGAGGGGCCATGAGACCCAGTACTTC.

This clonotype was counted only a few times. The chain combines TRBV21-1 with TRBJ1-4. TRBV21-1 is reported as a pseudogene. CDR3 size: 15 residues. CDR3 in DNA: TGTGCCAGCAGCTCTTACTCCGCAACTAATGAAAAACTGTTTTTT. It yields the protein CASSSYSATNEKLFF.

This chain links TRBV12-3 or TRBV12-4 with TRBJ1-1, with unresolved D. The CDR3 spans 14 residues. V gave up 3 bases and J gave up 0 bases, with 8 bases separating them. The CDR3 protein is CASSFAGLNTEAFF. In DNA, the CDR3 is TGTGCCAGCAGTTTTGCAGGATTGAACACTGAAGCTTTCTTT.

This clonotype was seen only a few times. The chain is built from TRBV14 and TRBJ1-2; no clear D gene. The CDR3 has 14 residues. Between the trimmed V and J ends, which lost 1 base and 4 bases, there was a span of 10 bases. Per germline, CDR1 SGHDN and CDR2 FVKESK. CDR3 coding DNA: TGTGCCAGCAGCCAAGCGGTGGGGAGCTATGGCTACACCTTC. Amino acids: CASSQAVGSYGYTF. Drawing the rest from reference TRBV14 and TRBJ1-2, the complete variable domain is EAGVTQFPSHSVIEKGQTVTLRCDPISGHDNLYWYRRVMGKEIKFLLHFVKESKQDESGMPNNRFLAERTGGTYSTLKVQPAELEDSGVYFCASSQAVGSYGYTFGSGTRLTVV.

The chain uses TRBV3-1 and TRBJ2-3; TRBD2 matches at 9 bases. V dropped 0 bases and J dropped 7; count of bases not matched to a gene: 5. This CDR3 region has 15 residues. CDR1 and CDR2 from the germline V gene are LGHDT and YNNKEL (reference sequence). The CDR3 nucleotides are TGTGCCAGCAGCCAAGAGGCGGGGGGGGCTCATACGCAGTATTTT. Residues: CASSQEAGGAHTQYF.

The CDR3 is CASSPSPRTGAYEQYF. The CDR3 DNA is TGTGCCAGCAGCCCGAGTCCCCGGACAGGGGCCTACGAGCAGTACTTC. The chain couples TRBV11-3 to TRBJ2-7, with 9 nucleotides matching TRBD1. Losses at the gene ends were 5 bases for V and 2 bases for J; bases not matched to a gene: 10. Germline V gene data show CDR1 as SGHNT and CDR2 as YENEEA. The CDR3 contains 16 residues.

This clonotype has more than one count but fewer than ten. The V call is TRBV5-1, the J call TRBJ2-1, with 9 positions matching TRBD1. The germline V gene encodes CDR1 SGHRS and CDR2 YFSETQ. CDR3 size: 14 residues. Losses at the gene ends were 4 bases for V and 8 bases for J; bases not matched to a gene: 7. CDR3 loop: CASSPGTGTYEQFF. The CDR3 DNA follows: TGCGCCAGCAGCCCCGGGACAGGGACGTATGAGCAGTTCTTC.

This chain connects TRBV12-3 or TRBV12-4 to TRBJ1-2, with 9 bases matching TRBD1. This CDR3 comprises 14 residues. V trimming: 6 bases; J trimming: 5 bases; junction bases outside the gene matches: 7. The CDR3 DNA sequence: TGTGCCAGCAGAGGGGACAGGGCGAAATATGGCTACACCTTC. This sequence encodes CASRGDRAKYGYTF.

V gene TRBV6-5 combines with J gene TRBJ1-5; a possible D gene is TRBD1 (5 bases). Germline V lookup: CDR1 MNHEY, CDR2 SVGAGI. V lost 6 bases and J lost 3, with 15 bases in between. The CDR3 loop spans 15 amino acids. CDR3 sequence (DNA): TGTGCCAGCAGACAGAGCCGGGGCTCCAATCAGCCCCAGCATTTT. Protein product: CASRQSRGSNQPQHF.